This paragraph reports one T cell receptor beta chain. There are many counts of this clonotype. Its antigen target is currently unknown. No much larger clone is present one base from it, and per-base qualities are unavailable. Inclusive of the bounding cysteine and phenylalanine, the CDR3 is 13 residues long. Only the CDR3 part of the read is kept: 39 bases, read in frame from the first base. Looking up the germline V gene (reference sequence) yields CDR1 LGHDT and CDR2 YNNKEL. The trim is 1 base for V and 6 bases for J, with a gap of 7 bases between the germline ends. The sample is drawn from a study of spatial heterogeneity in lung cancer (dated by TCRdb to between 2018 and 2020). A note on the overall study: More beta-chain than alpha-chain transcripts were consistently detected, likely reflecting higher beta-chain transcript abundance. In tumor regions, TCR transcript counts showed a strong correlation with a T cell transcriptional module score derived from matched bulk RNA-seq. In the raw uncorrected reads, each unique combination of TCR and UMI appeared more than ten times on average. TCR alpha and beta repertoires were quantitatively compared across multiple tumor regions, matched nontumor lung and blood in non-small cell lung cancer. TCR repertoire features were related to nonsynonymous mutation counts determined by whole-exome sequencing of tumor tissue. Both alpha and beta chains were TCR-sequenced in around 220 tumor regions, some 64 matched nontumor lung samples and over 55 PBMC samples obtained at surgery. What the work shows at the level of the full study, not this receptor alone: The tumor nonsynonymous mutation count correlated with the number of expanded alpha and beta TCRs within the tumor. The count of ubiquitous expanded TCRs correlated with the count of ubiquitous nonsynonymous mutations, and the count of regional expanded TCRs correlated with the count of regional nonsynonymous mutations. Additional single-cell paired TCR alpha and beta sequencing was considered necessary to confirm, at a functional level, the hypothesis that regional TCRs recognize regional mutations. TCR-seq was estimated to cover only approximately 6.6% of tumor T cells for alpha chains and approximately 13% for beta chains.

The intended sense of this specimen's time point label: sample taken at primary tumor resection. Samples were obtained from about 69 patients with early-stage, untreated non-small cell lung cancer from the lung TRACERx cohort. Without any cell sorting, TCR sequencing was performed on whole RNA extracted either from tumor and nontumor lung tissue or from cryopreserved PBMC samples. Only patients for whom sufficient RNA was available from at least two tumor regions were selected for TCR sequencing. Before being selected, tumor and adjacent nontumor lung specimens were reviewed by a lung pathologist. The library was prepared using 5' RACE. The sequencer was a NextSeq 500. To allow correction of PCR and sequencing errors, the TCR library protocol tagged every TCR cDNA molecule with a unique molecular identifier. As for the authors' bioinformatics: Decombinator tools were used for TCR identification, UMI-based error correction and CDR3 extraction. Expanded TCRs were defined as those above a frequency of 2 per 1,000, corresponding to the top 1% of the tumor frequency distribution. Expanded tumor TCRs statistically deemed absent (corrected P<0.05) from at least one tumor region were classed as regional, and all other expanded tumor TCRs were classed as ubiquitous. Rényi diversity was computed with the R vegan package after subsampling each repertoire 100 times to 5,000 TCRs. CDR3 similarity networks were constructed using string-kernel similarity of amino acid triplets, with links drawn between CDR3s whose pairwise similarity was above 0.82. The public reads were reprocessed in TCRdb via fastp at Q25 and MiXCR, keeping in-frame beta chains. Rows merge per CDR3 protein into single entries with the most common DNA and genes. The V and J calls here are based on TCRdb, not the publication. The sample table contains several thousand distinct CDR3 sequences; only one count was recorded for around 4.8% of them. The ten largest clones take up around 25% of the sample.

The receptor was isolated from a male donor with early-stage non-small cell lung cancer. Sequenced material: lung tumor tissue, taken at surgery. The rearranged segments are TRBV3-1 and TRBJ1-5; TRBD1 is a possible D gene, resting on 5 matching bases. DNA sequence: TGTGCCAGCAGCCAAGGGGGCAGTCAGCCCCAGCATTTT. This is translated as CASSQGGSQPQHF.